A selection of T cell receptor beta chains follows, all from one sample in a study of cytotoxic CD8 clonotypes in ibrutinib-treated CLL. Clones were read by immunoSEQ multiplex PCR, and TCRdb kept only the in-frame ones, dropping some. The data show roughly 220,000 clones, about four fifths seen once. Sequenced here: PBMCs, sampled after 12 months of ibrutinib treatment. The receptors derive from a human donor with chronic lymphocytic leukemia. CDR3s leave out the opening cysteine and the closing phenylalanine or tryptophan.

J gene	V gene	CDR3 protein
TRBJ1-2	TRBV2	ASRQGAGGYT
TRBJ1-1	TRBV6-1	ASSEGRGQFLGTEAF
TRBJ2-5	TRBV4-1	ASSQDVTSGSQETQY
TRBJ2-2	TRBV10-3	AISAVKNREGLGTGELF
TRBJ2-1	TRBV14	ASSHPSWAGTPYNEQF
TRBJ1-4	TRBV7-9	ASSEVGATNEKLF
TRBJ2-7	TRBV20-1	SASSEY
TRBJ2-1	TRBV28	ASSLTLEQF
TRBJ2-2	TRBV7-9	ASSPAISSGGELF
TRBJ2-4	TRBV5-1	ASSWGSTERTSGWLAKNIQY
TRBJ2-2	TRBV7-9	ASSIQGGGTGELF
TRBJ1-3	TRBV18	ASSYDRDENTIY
TRBJ1-1	TRBV5-6	ASSTRPNTEAF
TRBJ2-1	TRBV27	ASRAPGGGPYNEQF
TRBJ2-7	TRBV2	ASRGTAYEQY
TRBJ2-5	TRBV6-1	ASSDPGGALQETQY
TRBJ2-3	TRBV7-9	ASRAGNTQY
TRBJ2-1	TRBV6-1	AARRDAYNEQF
TRBJ2-5	TRBV9	ASSVDSETQY
TRBJ2-7	TRBV19	ASSIKGDPTYEQY
TRBJ2-7	TRBV18	ASSPQAGSSYEQY
TRBJ2-6	TRBV2	ASIDPGSGANVLT
TRBJ1-2	TRBV19	ASSLSTVNYGYT
TRBJ2-3	TRBV5-1	ASSLAERGPSGGQY
TRBJ2-1	TRBV6-5	ASSYTQGLDEQF
TRBJ2-3	TRBV7-9	ASSDYRDVSTDTQY
TRBJ1-5	TRBV19	ASTQRDFHSNQPQH
TRBJ1-1	TRBV5-1	ASSSAVEVSEAF
TRBJ1-1	TRBV18	ASSSQGGILMNTEAF
TRBJ2-7	TRBV13	ATQPGNNYEQY
TRBJ1-1	TRBV7-6	ASSLGSDTEAF
TRBJ2-2	TRBV6-1	ASSEYGRTQKLF
TRBJ1-2	TRBV5-1	ASSFRTGASVAYGYT
TRBJ2-5	TRBV5-1	ASSSWTGEETQY
TRBJ2-7	TRBV19	ASSIGWGPYEQY
TRBJ2-1	TRBV13	ASSWRTGLTYNEQF
TRBJ2-2	TRBV19	ASKWREATGELF
TRBJ2-3	TRBV27	ASSFRREFTDTQY
TRBJ2-5	TRBV18	ASRRGTDPQETQY
TRBJ2-3	TRBV5-5	ASINSRSGGDTQY
TRBJ2-1	TRBV7-9	ASSDSLKNDNEQF
TRBJ2-3	TRBV15	ATSPPRTDTQY
TRBJ1-5	TRBV28	ASSSHPGGLGQPQH
TRBJ1-2	TRBV6-5	ASSNSPGGDSGYT
TRBJ2-5	TRBV18	ASSPPSGVTGTQY
TRBJ1-2	TRBV19	ASSGLVEPRYGYT
TRBJ1-3	TRBV7-6	ASSLAGRGLGNTIY
TRBJ2-5	TRBV5-1	ASSFLSQETQY
TRBJ2-1	TRBV6-1	ASSGDRANEQF
TRBJ1-5	TRBV27	ASSLRDSGSNQPQH
TRBJ1-2	TRBV7-2	ASSRTWYGYT
TRBJ1-1	TRBV5-1	ASSPSPTLSTEAF
TRBJ2-1	TRBV5-4	ASSRQTSGGAVEQF
TRBJ1-1	TRBV5-4	ASSFRGGIEAF
TRBJ2-7	TRBV2	ATISGSTSYEQY
TRBJ1-1	TRBV19	ASSIEEEMNTEAF
TRBJ1-2	TRBV10-2	ASSEMGSHGYT
TRBJ2-5	TRBV2	ASSGLTPQETQY